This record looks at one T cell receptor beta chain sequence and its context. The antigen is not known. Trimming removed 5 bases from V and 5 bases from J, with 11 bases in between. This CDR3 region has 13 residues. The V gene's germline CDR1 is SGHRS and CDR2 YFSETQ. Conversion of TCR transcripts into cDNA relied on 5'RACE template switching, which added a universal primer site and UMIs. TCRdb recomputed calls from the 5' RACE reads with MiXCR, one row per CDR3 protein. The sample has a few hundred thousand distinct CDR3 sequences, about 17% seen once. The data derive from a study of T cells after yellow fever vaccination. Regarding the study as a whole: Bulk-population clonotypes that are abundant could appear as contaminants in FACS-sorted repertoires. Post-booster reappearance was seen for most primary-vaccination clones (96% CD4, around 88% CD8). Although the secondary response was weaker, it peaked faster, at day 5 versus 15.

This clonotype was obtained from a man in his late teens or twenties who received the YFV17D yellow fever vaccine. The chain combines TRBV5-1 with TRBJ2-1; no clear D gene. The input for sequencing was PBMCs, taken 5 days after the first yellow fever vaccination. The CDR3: CASRVSPDNEQFF. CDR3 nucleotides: TGCGCCAGCAGGGTAAGTCCAGACAATGAGCAGTTCTTC.